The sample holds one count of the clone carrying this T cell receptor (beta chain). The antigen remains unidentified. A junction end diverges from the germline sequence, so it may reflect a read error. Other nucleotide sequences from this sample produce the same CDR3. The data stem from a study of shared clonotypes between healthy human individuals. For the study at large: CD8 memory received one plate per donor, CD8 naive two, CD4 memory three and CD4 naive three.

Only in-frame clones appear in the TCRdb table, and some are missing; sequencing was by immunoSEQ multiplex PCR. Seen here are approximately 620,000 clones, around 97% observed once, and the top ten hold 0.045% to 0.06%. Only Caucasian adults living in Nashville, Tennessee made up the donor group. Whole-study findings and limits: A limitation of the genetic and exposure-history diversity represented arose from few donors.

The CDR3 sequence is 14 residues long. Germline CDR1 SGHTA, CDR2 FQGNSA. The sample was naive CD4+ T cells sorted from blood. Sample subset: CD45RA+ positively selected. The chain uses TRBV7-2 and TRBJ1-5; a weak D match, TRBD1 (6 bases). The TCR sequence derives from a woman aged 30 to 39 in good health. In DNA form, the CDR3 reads TGCGCCAGCAGAGGACAGACCATCAATCAGCCCCAGCATTTT. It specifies CASRGQTINQPQHF.